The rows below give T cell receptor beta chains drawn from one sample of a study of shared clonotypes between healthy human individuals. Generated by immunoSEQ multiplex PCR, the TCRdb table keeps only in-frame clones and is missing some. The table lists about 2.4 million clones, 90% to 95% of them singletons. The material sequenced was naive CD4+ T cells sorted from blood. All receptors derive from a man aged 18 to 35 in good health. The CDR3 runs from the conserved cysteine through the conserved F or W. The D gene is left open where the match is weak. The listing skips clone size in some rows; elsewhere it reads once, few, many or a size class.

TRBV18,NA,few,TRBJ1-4,TGTGCCAGCTCACCAGTTCTGACTGGGGAAAAACTGTTTTTT,CASSPVLTGEKLFF
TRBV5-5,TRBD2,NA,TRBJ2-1,TGTGCCAGCAGCTCAGGACTAGCGGGCCGAAATGAGCAGTTCTTC,CASSSGLAGRNEQFF
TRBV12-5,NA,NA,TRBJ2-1,TGTGCTAGTGTAACCGACTCCGTGTTCCCCTCCTACAATGAGCAGTTCTTC,CASVTDSVFPSYNEQFF
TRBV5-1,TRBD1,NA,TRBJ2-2,TGCGCCAGCAGCTCGGGACAGACAACGAACACCGGGGAGCTGTTTTTT,CASSSGQTTNTGELFF
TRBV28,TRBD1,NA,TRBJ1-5,TGTGCCACCGACAGGGGTTATTCGGCCCAGCATTTT,CATDRGYSAQHF
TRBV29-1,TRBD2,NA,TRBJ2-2,TGCAGCGTGCGAACTAGCGGGGGCCCAGCGAACACCGGGGAGCTGTTTTTT,CSVRTSGGPANTGELFF
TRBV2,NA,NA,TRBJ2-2,TGTGCCAGCCGGGGAGTAGCGGCGAACACCGGGGAGCTGTTTTTT,CASRGVAANTGELFF
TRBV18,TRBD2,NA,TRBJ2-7,TGTGCCAGCTCACGGGGGACTAATTCCTACGAGCAGTACTTC,CASSRGTNSYEQYF
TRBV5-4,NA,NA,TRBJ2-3,TGTGCCAGCAGCACAGGGAATCAAATCACCCCAGATACGCAGTATTTT,CASSTGNQITPDTQYF
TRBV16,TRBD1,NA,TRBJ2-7,TGTGCCAGCAGCCATCCCGGGACAGGGAACTACGAGCAGTACTTC,CASSHPGTGNYEQYF
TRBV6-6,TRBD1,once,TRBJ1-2,TGTGCCAGCACCAGGACAGGTGCCTATGGCTACACCTTC,CASTRTGAYGYTF
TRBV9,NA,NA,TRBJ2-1,TGTGCCAGCAGCGTAGATTTTGAGGGTTACAATGAGCAGTTCTTC,CASSVDFEGYNEQFF
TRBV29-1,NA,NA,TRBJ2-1,TGCAGCGTTGTGTCTCCGAGTGGGGGATACAATGAGCAGTTCTTC,CSVVSPSGGYNEQFF
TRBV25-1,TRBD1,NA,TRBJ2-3,TGTGCCAGCAGTGGGCCGGGACAGGGGGCGCAGGGCACAGATACGCAGTATTTT,CASSGPGQGAQGTDTQYF
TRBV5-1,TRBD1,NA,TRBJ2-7,TGCGCCAGCAGCTCAGGACAGGCCAACCCTTACGAGCAGTACTTC,CASSSGQANPYEQYF